The entry that follows covers one T cell receptor beta chain sequence. Per the germline V gene, CDR1 is LNHDA and CDR2 is SQIVND (reference sequence). The CDR3 loop spans 15 amino acids. Trimming removed 4 bases at V and 6 bases at J, with 15 bases between. The sample comes from a study of shared clonotypes between healthy human individuals. The assay was immunoSEQ multiplex PCR, and TCRdb's table has in-frame clones only and misses some. In the table there are roughly 720,000 clones, about 90% of which are singletons. The sequence derives from a man aged 18 to 29 in good health. Some clones in this sample may be carry-over from other donors' samples. The chain joins TRBV19 to TRBJ2-2; D is possibly TRBD2 (6 bases). The specimen sequenced was memory CD8+ T cells from PBMCs. This sample's subset: CD45RO+ cells pooled with CCR7-negative TemRA cells. The chain's CDR3 is CASSTIAVFSGELFF. The CDR3 DNA reads as TGTGCCAGTAGTACAATAGCGGTTTTCTCCGGGGAGCTGTTTTTT.